This record concerns one T cell receptor (beta chain) sequence. The source of the sample is a study of immune evolution from preneoplasia to lung adenocarcinoma. CDR1 is MDHEN, CDR2 SYDVKM, per germline. The CDR3 length is 14 residues. The V and J ends lost 2 bases and 1 base respectively, with 8 bases between them. Some clones are missing from TCRdb's copy, which holds only in-frame ones; the method was immunoSEQ multiplex PCR. This sample has about 3,400 clones, with over 70% found just once. The material sequenced was FFPE atypical adenomatous hyperplasia tissue from the lung. The subset was: atypical adenomatous hyperplasia (AAH), lung preneoplasia. The V call is TRBV28, the J call TRBJ1-2, with unresolved D. The clonotype was recovered from a person aged 70 to 85 with lung adenocarcinoma. The CDR3 coding sequence is TGTGCCAGCAGTTTAGTGAGACATAACTATGGCTACACCTTC. Its protein product is CASSLVRHNYGYTF.